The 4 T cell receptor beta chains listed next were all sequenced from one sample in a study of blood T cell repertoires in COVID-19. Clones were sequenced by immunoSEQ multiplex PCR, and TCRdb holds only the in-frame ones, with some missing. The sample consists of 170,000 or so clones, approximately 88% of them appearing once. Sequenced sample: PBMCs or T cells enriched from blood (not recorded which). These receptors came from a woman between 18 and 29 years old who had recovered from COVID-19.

The CDR3 reads CASSSLLVERDRRVFF. DNA for the CDR3: TGTGCCAGCAGTTCACTCCTCGTGGAGCGGGACCGCCGGGTGTTCTTC. The chain employs TRBV28 and TRBJ2-1; 7 bases fit TRBD2. The J segment lost 15 bases and the V segment lost 4 bases, leaving 21 bases of the junction unmatched. Germline CDR1 is MDHEN and CDR2 is SYDVKM. This CDR3 has 16 amino acids.

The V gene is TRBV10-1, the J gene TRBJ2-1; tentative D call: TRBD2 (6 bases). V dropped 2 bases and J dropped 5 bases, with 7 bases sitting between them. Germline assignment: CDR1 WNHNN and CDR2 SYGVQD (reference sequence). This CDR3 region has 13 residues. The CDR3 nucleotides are TGCGCCAGCAGTGAGGGACTACACAATGAGCAGTTCTTC. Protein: CASSEGLHNEQFF.

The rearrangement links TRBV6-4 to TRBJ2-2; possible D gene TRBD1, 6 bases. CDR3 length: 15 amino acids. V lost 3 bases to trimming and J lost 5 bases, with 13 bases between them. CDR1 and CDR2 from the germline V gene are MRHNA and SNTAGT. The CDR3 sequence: CASSESTGWTGELFF. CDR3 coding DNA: TGTGCCAGCAGTGAATCGACAGGTTGGACCGGGGAGCTGTTTTTT.

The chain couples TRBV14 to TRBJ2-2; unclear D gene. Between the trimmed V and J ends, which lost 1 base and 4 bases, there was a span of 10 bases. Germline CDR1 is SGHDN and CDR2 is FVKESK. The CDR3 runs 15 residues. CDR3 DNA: TGTGCCAGCAGCCAAGTCGCCTACCCCACCGGGGAGCTGTTTTTT. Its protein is CASSQVAYPTGELFF.